These T cell receptor beta chains were read from a single sample in a study of post-analysis software for immune sequencing data. A single record per CDR3 protein comes from TCRdb applying MiXCR to the PCR reads. Here the sample spans more than 350,000 distinct CDR3 sequences, roughly 38% being singletons. Sequencing used blood. The source is a girl aged 2 to 9 with multiple sclerosis. The CDR3 runs from the conserved cysteine through the conserved F or W. The D gene is left open where the match is weak. Expanded clones get a size class; other rows say once, few or many, or leave the size out.

J	size	D	V	DNA	CDR3
TRBJ1-1	few	.	TRBV6-1	TGTGCCAGCAGTGAACAGGGGTGGAGCACTGAAGCTTTCTTT	CASSEQGWSTEAFF
TRBJ2-5	few	.	TRBV28	TGTGCCAGCTCTCGGACAGGCTCTTACGCGGGGCAGTACTTC	CASSRTGSYAGQYF
TRBJ2-3	few	.	TRBV29-1	TGCAGCGTTGCAGGGAGTTCAGATACGCAGTATTTT	CSVAGSSDTQYF
TRBJ2-1	.	TRBD1	TRBV4-1	TGCGCCAGCAGCCACTACCGGACAGGGACCTACAATGAGCAGTTCTTC	CASSHYRTGTYNEQFF
TRBJ2-5	.	.	TRBV2	TGTGCCAGCAGTGGAGGCCAGGGGGAGACCCAGTACTTC	CASSGGQGETQYF
TRBJ2-3	few	TRBD2	TRBV25-1	TGTGCCAGCAGTCTCCTCCGGGGACTAGCGGGAGGTGAGGCAGATACGCAGTATTTT	CASSLLRGLAGGEADTQYF
TRBJ2-7	.	.	TRBV9	TGTGCCAGCAGCGTCGGGCAGGCCCTCTACGAGCAGTACTTC	CASSVGQALYEQYF
TRBJ2-4	.	.	TRBV6-6	TGTGCCAGCAGTACAGGGTGGGGGGAAAACATTCAGTACTTC	CASSTGWGENIQYF
TRBJ2-7	.	TRBD2	TRBV20-1	TGCAGTGCCGCGGGAGCGCTTTCCTACGAGCAGTACTTC	CSAAGALSYEQYF
TRBJ1-2	once	.	TRBV20-1	TGCAGTGCTAGGGGGGGGGCTCACTATGGCTACACCTTC	CSARGGAHYGYTF
TRBJ1-2	.	.	TRBV12-3/TRBV12-4	TGTGCCAGCAGGACCCCGGGGCTCGGAGGCTACACCTTC	CASRTPGLGGYTF
TRBJ2-7	.	TRBD1	TRBV4-1	TGCGCCAGCAGCCTCCTCGGACAGGCCTTCCACGAGCAGTACTTC	CASSLLGQAFHEQYF
TRBJ2-1	.	TRBD2	TRBV20-1	TGCAGTGCTAGAAGCTCTCGGGGGGGCCTCAATGAGCAGTTCTTC	CSARSSRGGLNEQFF
TRBJ2-7	many	TRBD1	TRBV20-1	TGCAGTGCTAAGGGACAGGGGTACGAGCAGTACTTC	CSAKGQGYEQYF
TRBJ2-5	few	.	TRBV4-3	TGCGCCAGCAGCCAAATAGCAGGGGCCCAAGAGACCCAGTACTTC	CASSQIAGAQETQYF
TRBJ2-5	few	TRBD2	TRBV15	TGTGCCACCCGTTTACTAGCGGAAGAGACCCAGTACTTC	CATRLLAEETQYF
TRBJ2-5	few	TRBD2	TRBV29-1	TGCAGCGTTGCGCGAGCGGGAGTCGAGACCCAGTACTTC	CSVARAGVETQYF
TRBJ2-5	few	.	TRBV27	TGTGCCAGCAGTTTATCCTTGGGCCTGGAGTTTGAGCAGTACTTC	CASSLSLGLEFEQYF
TRBJ1-5	.	.	TRBV11-1	TGTGCCAGCAGCCCCGACGAGGCTAGGCCCCAGCATTTT	CASSPDEARPQHF
TRBJ2-5	few	.	TRBV10-3	TGCGCCATCAGTGAAATGGGGGAAGAGACCCAGTACTTC	CAISEMGEETQYF
TRBJ2-5	few	.	TRBV5-1	TGCGCCAGCAGCCTCATACCGATACTAGCCCGAGGGGAGACCCAGTACTTC	CASSLIPILARGETQYF
TRBJ2-3	.	TRBD2	TRBV6-1	TGTGCCAGCAGTGAAGTGTCTCTAGCGGGGGGGCTGGATACGCAGTATTTT	CASSEVSLAGGLDTQYF
TRBJ1-1	.	.	TRBV3-1	TGTGCCAGCAGCGCCCTGGGCAGGAACACTGAAGCTTTCTTT	CASSALGRNTEAFF
TRBJ2-7	many	TRBD2	TRBV5-1	TGCGCCAGCAGCTGGGGACCGGGACTAGCGGCGGACGAGCAGTACTTC	CASSWGPGLAADEQYF
TRBJ1-2	.	TRBD1	TRBV20-1	TGCAGCGCTTTGACAGGGGGCAACTATGGCTACACCTTC	CSALTGGNYGYTF
TRBJ1-6	.	.	TRBV7-2	TGTGCCAGCAGCTTAGTCAGGGCCGAAGTTAGTAATTCACCCCTCCACTTT	CASSLVRAEVSNSPLHF
TRBJ2-1	many	.	TRBV28	TGTGCCAGCAGTTTGTCGGGATACAATGAGCAGTTCTTC	CASSLSGYNEQFF
TRBJ1-1	.	.	TRBV4-1	TGCGCCAGCAGCCAAGATTGGACAGTGAGAACTGAAGCTTTCTTT	CASSQDWTVRTEAFF
TRBJ2-1	few	TRBD1	TRBV28	TGTGCCAGCAGTTTGACAGGGATCTACAATGAGCAGTTCTTC	CASSLTGIYNEQFF
TRBJ2-1	.	TRBD2	TRBV29-1	TGCAGCGTTGAAGCCCGACTAGCGCCGTTAGGTGAGCAGTTCTTC	CSVEARLAPLGEQFF
TRBJ2-1	.	.	TRBV20-1	TGCAGTGCCCCCTTCCCCAGTCATGAGCAGTTCTTC	CSAPFPSHEQFF
TRBJ1-2	few	.	TRBV6-6	TGTGCCAGCAGCCAACACTTAGCTCCTCCTAACTATGGCTACACCTTC	CASSQHLAPPNYGYTF
TRBJ2-7	.	.	TRBV12-3/TRBV12-4	TGTGCCAGCAGTTTCGAACGACGGATCGGGTACGAGCAGTACTTC	CASSFERRIGYEQYF
TRBJ2-5	few	.	TRBV29-1	TGCAGCGTTGAGGGACACTGGGGGGAGACCCAGTACTTC	CSVEGHWGETQYF
TRBJ2-7	few	TRBD2	TRBV20-1	TGCAGTGCTAGAGGAAGAGCGGGAGCGGCCTACGAGCAGTACTTC	CSARGRAGAAYEQYF
TRBJ2-1	few	TRBD2	TRBV5-1	TGCGCCAGCAGCTTGACTAGCGGGGGGGCTGGCTACAATGAGCAGTTCTTC	CASSLTSGGAGYNEQFF
TRBJ1-2	once	TRBD1	TRBV5-1	TGCGCCAGCAGCCCCTGGACAGGGGCCAACTATGGCTACACCTTC	CASSPWTGANYGYTF
TRBJ2-1	few	.	TRBV13	TGTGCCAGCAGCTTAGGTCTCCACAATGAGCAGTTCTTC	CASSLGLHNEQFF